This T cell receptor (beta chain) was obtained from a study of Graves' ophthalmopathy and Graves' hyperthyroidism. Establishment of the diagnosis relied upon clinical symptoms, serum thyroxine, TRAb, thyroid ultrasound and orbital computed tomography. RNA transcripts were the template, and TCR beta CDR3 regions were amplified from them. In the first round, RT-PCR was carried out with HTBI primers, and a multiplex PCR formed the second round. In TCRdb, the multiplex PCR reads were re-called with MiXCR into one record per CDR3 protein. The table includes over 500,000 distinct CDR3 sequences, roughly 20% detected once. V was clipped by 2 bases and J by 5 bases; unmatched bases: 1. The CDR3 has 14 residues. Germline-derived CDR1 and CDR2 are SGHVS and FQNEAQ. In the case of this clonotype: The conserved closing phenylalanine or tryptophan is absent in this CDR3, likely reflecting a read error.

The sequence derives from a woman aged 18-29 years with stable Graves' hyperthyroidism. Some clones in this sample may be carry-over from other donors' samples. J is TRBJ1-5 and V is TRBV7-8; 9 nucleotides line up with TRBD1. Sequencing was carried out using peripheral blood. CDR3 in DNA: TGTGCCAGCAGCTTACGGACAGGGGATCAGCCCCAGCATGTT. As protein: CASSLRTGDQPQHV.